This TCR beta chain was recovered during a study of cytomegalovirus exposure and HLA in healthy donors. Notes on the study in general: Many donors carried some public TCRs, although rarity characterized most TCR sequences. Investigators reported 150 to 200 TCR beta chains as tied to cytomegalovirus.

Assay used: immunoSEQ multiplex PCR; TCRdb lists only in-frame clones, some missing. This sample has approximately 200,000 clones, with more than 75% found just once. As concerns this clone: Its antigen is not identified.

CDR1 and CDR2 from the germline V gene are SNHLY and FYNNEI. The CDR3 is 14 amino acids. V dropped 7 bases and J dropped 6; count of bases not matched to a gene: 5. Sequenced material: PBMCs. This sequence was found in a man between 18 and 29 years old in good health and CMV-seropositive. This chain links TRBV2 with TRBJ2-1; the match to TRBD2 covers 11 bases. The CDR3 DNA reads as TGTGCCAGCACAAGACTAGCGGGAAGCAATGAGCAGTTCTTC. Amino acid sequence: CASTRLAGSNEQFF.